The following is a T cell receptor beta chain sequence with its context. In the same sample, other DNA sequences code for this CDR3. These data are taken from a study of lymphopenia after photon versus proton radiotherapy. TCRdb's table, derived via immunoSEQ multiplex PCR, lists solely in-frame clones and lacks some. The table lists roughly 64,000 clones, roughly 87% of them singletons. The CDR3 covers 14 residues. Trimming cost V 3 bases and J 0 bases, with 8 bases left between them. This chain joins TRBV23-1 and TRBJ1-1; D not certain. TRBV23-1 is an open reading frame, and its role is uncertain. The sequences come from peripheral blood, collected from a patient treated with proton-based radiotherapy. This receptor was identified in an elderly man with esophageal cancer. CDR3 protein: CASSQARLNTEAFF. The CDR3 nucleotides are TGCGCCAGCAGTCAGGCCAGACTGAACACTGAAGCTTTCTTT.